This T cell receptor beta chain was profiled in a study of blood T cell repertoires in COVID-19. Across the whole study: COVID-19 samples collected from the United States, Italy and Spain covered acute and convalescent phases. Sources were T cells, B-cell-depleted T cells, or PBMCs; the material itself was cDNA or gDNA.

Trimming left V 5 bases short and J 1 base short, with 11 bases between. In germline, CDR1 is SQVTM, CDR2 ANQGSEA. The CDR3 loop spans 14 amino acids. Source study methods: Amplification of reference gene primers was used by the study to estimate nucleated cell counts. TCRdb's table, derived via immunoSEQ multiplex PCR, lists solely in-frame clones and lacks some. The DNA gave D and trimming, while V, J and clone size come from that table. The sample carries approximately 170,000 clones, more than 70% recorded once. The sequenced material came from peripheral blood. The chain has TRBV29-1 and TRBJ2-2, with D perhaps matching TRBD2 (6 bases). The origin of this receptor is a woman aged 70-85 years who had recovered from COVID-19. The CDR3 reads CSVLTSLNTGELFF. The CDR3 DNA is TGCAGCGTTTTAACTAGCCTGAACACCGGGGAGCTGTTTTTT.